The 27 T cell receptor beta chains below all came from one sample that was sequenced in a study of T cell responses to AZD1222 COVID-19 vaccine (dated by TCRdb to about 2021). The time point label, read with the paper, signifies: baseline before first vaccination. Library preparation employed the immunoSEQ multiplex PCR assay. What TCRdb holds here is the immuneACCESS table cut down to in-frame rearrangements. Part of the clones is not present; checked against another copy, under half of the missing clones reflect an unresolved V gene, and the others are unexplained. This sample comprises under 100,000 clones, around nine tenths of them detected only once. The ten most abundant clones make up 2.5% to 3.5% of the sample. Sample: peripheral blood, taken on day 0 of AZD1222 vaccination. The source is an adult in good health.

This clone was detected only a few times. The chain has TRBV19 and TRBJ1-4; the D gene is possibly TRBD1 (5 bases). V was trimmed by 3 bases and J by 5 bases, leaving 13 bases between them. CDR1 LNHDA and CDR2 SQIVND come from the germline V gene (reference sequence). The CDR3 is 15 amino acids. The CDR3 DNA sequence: TGTGCCAGTAGTATCTCTGGGCAGGGCAATGAAAAACTGTTTTTT. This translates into CASSISGQGNEKLFF.

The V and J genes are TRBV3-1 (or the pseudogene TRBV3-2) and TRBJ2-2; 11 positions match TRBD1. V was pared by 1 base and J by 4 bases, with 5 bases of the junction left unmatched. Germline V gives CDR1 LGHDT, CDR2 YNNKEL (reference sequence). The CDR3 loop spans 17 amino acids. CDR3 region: CASSQGLGTGGTGELFF. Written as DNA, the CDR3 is TGTGCCAGCAGCCAAGGCCTTGGGACAGGGGGCACCGGGGAGCTGTTTTTT.

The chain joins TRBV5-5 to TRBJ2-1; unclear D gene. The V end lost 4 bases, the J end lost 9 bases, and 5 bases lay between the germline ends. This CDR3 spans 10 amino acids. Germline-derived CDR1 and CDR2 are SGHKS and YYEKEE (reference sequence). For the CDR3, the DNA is TGTGCCAGCAGCGACGGTGAGCAGTTCTTC. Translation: CASSDGEQFF.

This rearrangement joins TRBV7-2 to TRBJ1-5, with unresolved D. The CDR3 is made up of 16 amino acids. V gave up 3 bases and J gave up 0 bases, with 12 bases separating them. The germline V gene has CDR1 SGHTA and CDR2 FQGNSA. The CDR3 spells CASSLDGSYSNQPQHF. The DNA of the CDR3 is TGTGCCAGCAGCTTGGACGGATCATATAGCAATCAGCCCCAGCATTTT.

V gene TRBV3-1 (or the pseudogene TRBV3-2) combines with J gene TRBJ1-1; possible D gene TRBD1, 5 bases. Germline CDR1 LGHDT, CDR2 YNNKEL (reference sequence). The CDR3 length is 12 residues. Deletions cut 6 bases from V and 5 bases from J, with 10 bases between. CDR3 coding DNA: TGTGCCAGCAGAAGGGACGGGACTGAAGCTTTCTTT. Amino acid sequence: CASRRDGTEAFF.

The CDR3 bases are TGCGCCAGCAGCTTGGGTGCAGGGGAACCTCAGCCCCAGCATTTT. It codes for CASSLGAGEPQPQHF. The V gene is TRBV5-1, the J gene TRBJ1-5, with D possibly being TRBD1 (6 bases). Between the trimmed V and J ends, which lost 0 bases and 6 bases, there was a span of 13 bases. CDR3 length: 15 amino acids. Germline CDR1 reads SGHRS; CDR2 reads YFSETQ.

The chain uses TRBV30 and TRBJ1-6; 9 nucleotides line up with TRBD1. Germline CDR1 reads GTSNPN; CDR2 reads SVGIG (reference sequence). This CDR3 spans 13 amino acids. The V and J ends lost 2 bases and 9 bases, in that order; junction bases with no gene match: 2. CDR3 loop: CAWSKTGGSPLHF. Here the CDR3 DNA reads TGTGCCTGGAGTAAGACAGGGGGTTCACCCCTCCACTTT.

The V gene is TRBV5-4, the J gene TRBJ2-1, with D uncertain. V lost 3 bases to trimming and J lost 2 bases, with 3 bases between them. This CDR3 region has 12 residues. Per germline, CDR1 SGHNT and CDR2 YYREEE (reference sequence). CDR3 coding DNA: TGTGCCAGCAGCTCCACCTACAATGAGCAGTTCTTC. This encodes CASSSTYNEQFF.

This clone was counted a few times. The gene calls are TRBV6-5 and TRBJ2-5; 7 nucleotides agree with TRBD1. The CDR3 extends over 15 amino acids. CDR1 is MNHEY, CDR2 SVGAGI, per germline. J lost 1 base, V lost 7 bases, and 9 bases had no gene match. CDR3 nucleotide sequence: TGTGCCAGCACCTTTTCCTCAGGGGGCCAAGAGACCCAGTACTTC. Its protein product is CASTFSSGGQETQYF.

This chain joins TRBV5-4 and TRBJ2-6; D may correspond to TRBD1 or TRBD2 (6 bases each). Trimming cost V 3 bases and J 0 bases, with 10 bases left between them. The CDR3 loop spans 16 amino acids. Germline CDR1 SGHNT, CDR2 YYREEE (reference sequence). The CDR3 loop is CASSWGAASGANVLTF. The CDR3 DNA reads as TGTGCCAGCAGCTGGGGGGCAGCCTCTGGGGCCAACGTCCTGACTTTC.

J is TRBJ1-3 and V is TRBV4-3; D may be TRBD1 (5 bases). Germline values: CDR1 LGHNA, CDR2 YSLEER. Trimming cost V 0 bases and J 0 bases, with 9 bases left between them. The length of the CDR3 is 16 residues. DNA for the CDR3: TGCGCCAGCAGCCAAGATACCGGGACCTCTGGAAACACCATATATTTT. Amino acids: CASSQDTGTSGNTIYF.

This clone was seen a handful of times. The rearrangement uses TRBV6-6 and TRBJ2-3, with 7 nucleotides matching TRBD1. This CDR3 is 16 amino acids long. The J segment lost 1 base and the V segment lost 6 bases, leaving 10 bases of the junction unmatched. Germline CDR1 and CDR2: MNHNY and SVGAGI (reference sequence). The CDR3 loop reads CASSPRQGFGTDTQYF. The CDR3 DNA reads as TGTGCCAGCAGCCCTAGACAGGGCTTTGGCACAGATACGCAGTATTTT.

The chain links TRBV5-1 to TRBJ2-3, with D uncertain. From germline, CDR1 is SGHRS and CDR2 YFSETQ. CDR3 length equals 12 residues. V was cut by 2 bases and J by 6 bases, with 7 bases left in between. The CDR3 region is CASSFLQDTQYF. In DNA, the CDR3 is TGCGCCAGCAGCTTCCTCCAGGATACGCAGTATTTT.

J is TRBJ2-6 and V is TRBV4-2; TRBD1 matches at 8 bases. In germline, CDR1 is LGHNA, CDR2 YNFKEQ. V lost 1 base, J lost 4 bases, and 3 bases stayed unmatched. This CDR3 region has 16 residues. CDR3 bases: TGTGCCAGCAGCCAAGCGACAGGGGTCGGGGCCAACGTCCTGACTTTC. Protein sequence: CASSQATGVGANVLTF.

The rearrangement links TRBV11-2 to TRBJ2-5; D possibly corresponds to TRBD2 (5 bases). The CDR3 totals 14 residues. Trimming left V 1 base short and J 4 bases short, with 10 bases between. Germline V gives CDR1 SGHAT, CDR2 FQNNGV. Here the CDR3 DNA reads TGTGCCAGCAGCTTAGGGCCGGGATCAGAGACCCAGTACTTC. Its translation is CASSLGPGSETQYF.

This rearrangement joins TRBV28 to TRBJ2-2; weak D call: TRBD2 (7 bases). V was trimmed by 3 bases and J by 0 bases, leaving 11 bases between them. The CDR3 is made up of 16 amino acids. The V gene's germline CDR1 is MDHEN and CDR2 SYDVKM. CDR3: CASSFAGATNTGELFF. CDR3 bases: TGTGCCAGCAGTTTTGCGGGGGCCACGAACACCGGGGAGCTGTTTTTT.

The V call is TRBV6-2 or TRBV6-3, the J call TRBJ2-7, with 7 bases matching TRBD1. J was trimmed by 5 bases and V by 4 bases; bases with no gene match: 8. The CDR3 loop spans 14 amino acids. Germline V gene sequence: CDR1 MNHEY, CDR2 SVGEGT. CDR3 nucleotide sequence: TGTGCCAGCAGTTTGACAGGGAGAAGGAACGAGCAGTACTTC. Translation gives CASSLTGRRNEQYF.

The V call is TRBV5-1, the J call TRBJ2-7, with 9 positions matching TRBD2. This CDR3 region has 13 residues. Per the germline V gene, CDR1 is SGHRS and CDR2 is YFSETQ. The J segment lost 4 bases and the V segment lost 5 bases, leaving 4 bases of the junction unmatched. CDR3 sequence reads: CASRTSGEYEQYF. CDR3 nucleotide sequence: TGCGCCAGCAGGACTAGCGGAGAATACGAGCAGTACTTC.

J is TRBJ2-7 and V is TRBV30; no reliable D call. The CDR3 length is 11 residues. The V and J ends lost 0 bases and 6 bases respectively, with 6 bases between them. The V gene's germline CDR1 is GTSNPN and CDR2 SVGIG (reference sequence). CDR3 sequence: CAWSVYGEQYF. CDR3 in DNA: TGTGCCTGGAGTGTATACGGCGAGCAGTACTTC.

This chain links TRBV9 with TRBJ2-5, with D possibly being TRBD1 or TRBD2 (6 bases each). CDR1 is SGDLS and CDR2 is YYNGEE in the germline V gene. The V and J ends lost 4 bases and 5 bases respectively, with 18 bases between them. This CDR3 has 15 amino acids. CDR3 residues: CASSPLGGTRETQYF. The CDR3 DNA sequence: TGTGCCAGCAGCCCCCTAGGGGGGACAAGGGAGACCCAGTACTTC.

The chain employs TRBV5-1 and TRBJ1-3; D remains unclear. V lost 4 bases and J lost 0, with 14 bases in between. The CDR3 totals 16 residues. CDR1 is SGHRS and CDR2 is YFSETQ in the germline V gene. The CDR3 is CASSIAPVNSGNTIYF. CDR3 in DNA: TGCGCCAGCAGCATAGCGCCGGTCAACTCTGGAAACACCATATATTTT.

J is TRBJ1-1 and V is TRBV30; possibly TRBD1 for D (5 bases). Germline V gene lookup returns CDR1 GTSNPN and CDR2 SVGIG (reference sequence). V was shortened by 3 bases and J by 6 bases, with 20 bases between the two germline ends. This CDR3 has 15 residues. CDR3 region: CAWRGHGGAGSEAFF. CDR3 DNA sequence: TGTGCCTGGAGGGGTCACGGAGGGGCCGGGTCTGAAGCTTTCTTT.

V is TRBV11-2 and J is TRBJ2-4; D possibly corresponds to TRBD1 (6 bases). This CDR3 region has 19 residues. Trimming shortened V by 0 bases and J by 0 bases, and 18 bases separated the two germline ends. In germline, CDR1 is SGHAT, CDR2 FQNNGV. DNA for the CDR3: TGTGCCAGCAGCTTAGATTGGGGGCGGACGACCCTAGCCAAAAACATTCAGTACTTC. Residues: CASSLDWGRTTLAKNIQYF.

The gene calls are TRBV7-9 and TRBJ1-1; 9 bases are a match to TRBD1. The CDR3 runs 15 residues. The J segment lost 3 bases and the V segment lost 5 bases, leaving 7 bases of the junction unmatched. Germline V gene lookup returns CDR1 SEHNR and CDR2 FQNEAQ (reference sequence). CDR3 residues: CASSRGGQGYTEAFF. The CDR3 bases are TGTGCCAGCAGCCGCGGGGGACAGGGTTACACTGAAGCTTTCTTT.

CDR3 DNA: TGTGCCAGCAGCTTGATGGACTATCAGAGCGAGACCCAGTACTTC. Residues: CASSLMDYQSETQYF. This chain joins TRBV5-4 and TRBJ2-5; D is perhaps TRBD2 (6 bases). Trimming removed 1 base from V and 5 bases from J, with 15 bases in between. From germline, CDR1 is SGHNT and CDR2 YYREEE (reference sequence). The CDR3 contains 15 residues.

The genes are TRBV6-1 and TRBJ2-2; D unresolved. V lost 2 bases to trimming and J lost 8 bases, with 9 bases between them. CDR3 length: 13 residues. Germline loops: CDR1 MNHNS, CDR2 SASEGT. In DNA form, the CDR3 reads TGTGCCAGCAGTGAAAGGGATGTGGGGGAGCTGTTTTTT. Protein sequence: CASSERDVGELFF.

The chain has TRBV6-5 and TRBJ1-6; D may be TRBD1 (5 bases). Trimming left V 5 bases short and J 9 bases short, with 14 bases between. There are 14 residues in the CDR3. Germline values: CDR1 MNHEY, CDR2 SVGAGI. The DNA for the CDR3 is TGTGCCAGCAGTCGGGACTTTTCGGGTTCACCCCTCCACTTT. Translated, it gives CASSRDFSGSPLHF.